This T cell receptor beta chain was found in a study of blood T cell repertoires in COVID-19. Across the study: The origin of the acute and convalescent COVID-19 samples was the United States, Italy and Spain. From T cells, B-cell-depleted T cells, or PBMCs came the material, which was cDNA or gDNA.

The repertoire was sequenced with immunoSEQ multiplex PCR; TCRdb's copy has only in-frame clones and lacks some. The table shows 200,000 or so clones, with around 81% occurring only once. CDR1 and CDR2 (germline): LNHNV, YYDKDF (reference sequence). The CDR3 covers 15 residues. V gave up 6 bases and J gave up 0 bases, with 12 bases separating them. The sequence derives from a man in his 60s with COVID-19, enrolled during active disease. Sequencing was done on a sample of peripheral blood. The rearrangement joins TRBV15 to TRBJ1-5; D perhaps matches TRBD1 (5 bases). The CDR3 sequence: CATRTAKYSNQPQHF. DNA for the CDR3: TGTGCCACCAGGACAGCTAAGTATAGCAATCAGCCCCAGCATTTT.